The entry below describes one T cell receptor (beta chain). No antigen is known for it. This sample was taken from a study of cytomegalovirus exposure and HLA in healthy donors. 13 Jbeta primers and 60 Vbeta primers were used for the PCR. Using immunoSEQ multiplex PCR, the repertoire was profiled, and TCRdb retains in-frame clones only, with some absent. The sample consists of tens of thousands of clones, roughly 73% of them appearing once. The study, taken as a whole, reports: A prior analysis recorded that most TCR beta V segments were productive about 87% or about 30% of the time. Later, TCR association rates were found to vary by HLA locus, highest for DRB1 and lowest for HLA-C. Some V segments, including TRBV6-2 and TRBV6-3, were excluded as indistinguishable.

CDR3 length: 15 amino acids. V shed 1 base and J shed 7 bases, with 15 bases lying between them. Per germline, CDR1 SGHRS and CDR2 YFSETQ. The TCR was taken from a young man in good health and CMV-seronegative. The chain joins TRBV5-1 to TRBJ2-1, with D unresolved. The sample taken for sequencing was PBMCs. This CDR3 reads CASSLWAQERNEQFF. The CDR3 coding sequence is TGCGCCAGCAGCTTGTGGGCCCAGGAACGGAATGAGCAGTTCTTC. Filled out from reference TRBV5-1 and TRBJ2-1, the complete variable domain reads KAGVTQTPRYLIKTRGQQVTLSCSPISGHRSVSWYQQTPGQGLQFLFEYFSETQRNKGNFPGRFSGRQFSNSRSEMNVSTLELGDSALYLCASSLWAQERNEQFFGPGTRLTVL.